The following is a T cell receptor (beta chain) sequence with its context. This clone's antigen is unknown. Base qualities are not recorded, but no much larger clone differs from it by a single base. The data were obtained in a study of blood T cell repertoires in COVID-19 (dated by TCRdb to 2018 to 2021). In terms of the full investigation: Samples from collaborators originated in the United States, Italy and Spain and spanned both the acute and convalescent phases of COVID-19. The samples were drawn from two sources: the first 160 participants of the ongoing ImmuneRACE study, and 1,254 subjects contributed by 6 global collaborators. Sample metadata almost always included a de-identified subject ID, COVID-19 status, age in years and sex. A freely available public database, intended as a resource for researchers studying the immune response to SARS-CoV-2, is where the repertoires were released. The material from the prospective study consisted of cDNA or gDNA derived from T cells, B-cell-depleted T cells, or PBMCs. Where available, HLA class I and class II types were taken from metadata supplied by the sample provider and were not determined by assay-based typing. Deeply sampled blood TCRbeta repertoires from subjects exposed to, actively infected with, or recovered from COVID-19 were included in the dataset. Findings and caveats that apply to the study as a whole: How much clinical and demographic metadata was included differed by source and by participant, and the metadata was provided uncurated.

Each collaborating institution followed its own protocols to collect whole blood in K2EDTA tubes. Collaborator samples were shipped for TCRbeta analysis as frozen whole blood, isolated PBMCs, or DNA extracted from either sample type. TCRbeta CDR3 regions were amplified from genomic DNA by means of the immunoSEQ Assay, a bias-controlled multiplex PCR. Per the authors' processing: The number of nucleated cells in each sample was estimated from the amplification of reference gene primers within the assay. To quantify the absolute abundance of each unique TCRbeta CDR3 rearrangement, sequence reads were collapsed and filtered. For each sample, productive Simpson clonality was calculated as the square root of Simpson's diversity index across productive rearrangements. Here the immuneACCESS table is served through TCRdb, limited to in-frame sequences with V and J called. Missing clones are a known gap in these copies; in checked studies unresolved V genes cover under half, and the rest lacks a known reason. V and J calls and clone size are given by that table; D and trimming were obtained from the DNA. The sample table records approximately 100,000 clones; 70% to 85% of these occur just once. 8% to 13% of the sample goes to the ten largest clones.

Inclusive of the bounding cysteine and phenylalanine, the CDR3 is 12 residues long. The only DNA kept is the CDR3, 36 bases in frame from the first base. CDR1 is given as SQVTM and CDR2 as ANQGSEA, both from the germline V gene. The junction carries 9 bases between V and J, which are trimmed by 4 bases and 5 bases respectively. The source is an older man with acute or convalescent COVID-19. This sequence uses TRBV29-1 and TRBJ2-1, and perhaps TRBD1 as D gene, on 6 matching bases. The sequencing sample was made of peripheral blood. CDR3 reads: CSVVQGNNEQFF. The DNA is TGCAGCGTTGTCCAGGGGAACAATGAGCAGTTCTTC.